This entry lists 8 T cell receptor beta chains sequenced from one sample in a study of T cells after yellow fever vaccination. TCRdb analysed the 5' RACE reads with MiXCR anew, one entry per CDR3 protein. This table holds approximately 300,000 distinct CDR3 sequences, about 10% found once. This sample comprised CD4+ T cells sorted from PBMCs, obtained 45 days after the yellow fever booster vaccination. The source of these receptors is a man between 18 and 35 years old who received the YFV17D yellow fever vaccine.

This clonotype was detected many times. This chain connects TRBV6-5 to TRBJ1-3, with 7 bases that match TRBD1. The CDR3 extends over 14 amino acids. Trimming cost V 5 bases and J 2 bases; bases outside gene matches: 3. Germline CDR1 is MNHEY and CDR2 is SVGAGI. The CDR3 coding sequence is TGTGCCAGCAGTCGTACAGGGGCTGGAAACACCATATATTTT. Translation: CASSRTGAGNTIYF.

This clonotype was counted at least ten times. The genes are TRBV12-3 or TRBV12-4 and TRBJ2-4; D is possibly TRBD1 (5 bases). Trimming cost V 6 bases and J 8 bases, with 17 bases left between them. This CDR3 contains 14 residues. CDR3 nucleotide sequence: TGTGCCAGCAGCCCCCGGCAGGGTTTTGACATTCAGTACTTC. Its translation: CASSPRQGFDIQYF.

This CDR3 is CASSEDRAASPLHF. The CDR3 DNA follows: TGTGCCAGCAGCGAGGACAGGGCGGCTTCACCCCTCCACTTT. The chain has TRBV7-9 and TRBJ1-6; 8 bases are shared with TRBD1. Trimming cost V 5 bases and J 9 bases; bases outside gene matches: 6. Germline assignment: CDR1 SEHNR and CDR2 FQNEAQ (reference sequence). This CDR3 has 14 amino acids.

The chain has TRBV7-2 and TRBJ2-1, with D unresolved. This CDR3 contains 14 residues. The germline CDR1 and CDR2 sequences are SGHTA and FQGNSA. Trimming left V 7 bases short and J 14 bases short, with 24 bases between. The CDR3 loop is CASTRSAGRSEKFF. CDR3 nucleotides: TGTGCCAGCACCCGATCTGCCGGCCGGAGTGAAAAGTTCTTC.

The genes are TRBV4-2 and TRBJ2-1; TRBD1 is a possible D gene (6 bases). This CDR3 region has 15 residues. Looked up from germline, CDR1 is LGHNA and CDR2 is YNFKEQ. Trimming pared 1 base from V and 3 bases from J, leaving 10 bases between. The CDR3 DNA reads as TGTGCCAGCAGCCAAGGAGAAGGGGGCTACAATGAGCAGTTCTTC. Its translation: CASSQGEGGYNEQFF.

This clonotype was seen more than once but under ten times. The genes are TRBV7-2 and TRBJ2-7, with TRBD2 as a possible D gene (6 bases). CDR1 SGHTA and CDR2 FQGNSA come from the germline V gene. Trimming stripped 2 bases from V and 4 bases from J, with 15 bases between. This CDR3 region has 15 residues. CDR3 protein: CASSLSSSVNYEQYF. The CDR3 region has the DNA TGTGCCAGCAGCTTATCTTCTAGCGTTAATTACGAGCAGTACTTC. Drawing the rest from reference TRBV7-2 and TRBJ2-7, the complete variable domain is GAGVSQSPSNKVTEKGKDVELRCDPISGHTALYWYRQSLGQGLEFLIYFQGNSAPDKSGLPSDRFSAERTGGSVSTLTIQRTQQEDSAVYLCASSLSSSVNYEQYFGPGTRLTVT.

The J gene is TRBJ2-1, the V gene TRBV12-3 or TRBV12-4; D ambiguous. This CDR3 region has 14 residues. V was shortened by 2 bases and J by 5 bases, with 10 bases between the two germline ends. The CDR3 coding sequence is TGTGCCAGCAGTTTAACGCGGCGAAACAATGAGCAGTTCTTC. It translates to CASSLTRRNNEQFF.

Only a few counts were recorded for this clonotype. V usage is TRBV6-5 and J usage is TRBJ1-2; D is unresolved. Germline CDR1 reads MNHEY; CDR2 reads SVGAGI. CDR3 length: 12 amino acids. Trimming stripped 0 bases from V and 8 bases from J, with 7 bases between. DNA of the CDR3: TGTGCCAGCAGTTACTCGGGAAAGGGCTACACCTTC. The encoded protein is CASSYSGKGYTF.